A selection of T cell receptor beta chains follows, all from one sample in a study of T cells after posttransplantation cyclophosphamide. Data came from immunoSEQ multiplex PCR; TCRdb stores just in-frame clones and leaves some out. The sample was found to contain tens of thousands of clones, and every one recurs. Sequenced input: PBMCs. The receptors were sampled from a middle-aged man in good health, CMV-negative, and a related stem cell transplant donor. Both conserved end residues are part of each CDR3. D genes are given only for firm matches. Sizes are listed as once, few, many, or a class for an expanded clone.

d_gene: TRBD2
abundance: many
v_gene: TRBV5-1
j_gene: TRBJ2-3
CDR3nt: TGCGCCAGCAGGCAAGGGACTAGCGGGGTTCCTAGCACAGATACGCAGTATTTT
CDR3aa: CASRQGTSGVPSTDTQYF

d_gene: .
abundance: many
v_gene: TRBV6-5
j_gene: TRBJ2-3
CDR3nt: TGTGCCAGCAGTCCTCGGTGGGCTAGCACAGATACGCAGTATTTT
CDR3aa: CASSPRWASTDTQYF

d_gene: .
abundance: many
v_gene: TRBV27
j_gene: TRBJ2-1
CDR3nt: TGTGCCAGCAGTTTATTTAGTGAGCAGTTCTTC
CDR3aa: CASSLFSEQFF

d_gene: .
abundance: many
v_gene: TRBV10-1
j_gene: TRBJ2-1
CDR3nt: TGCGCCAGCACAAGGACTGGGAAGAGCTCCTACAATGAGCAGTTCTTC
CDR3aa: CASTRTGKSSYNEQFF

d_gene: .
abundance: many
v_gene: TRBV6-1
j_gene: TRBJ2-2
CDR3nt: TGTGCCAGCAGTGGACACAATCCGAACACCGGGGAGCTGTTTTTT
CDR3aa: CASSGHNPNTGELFF

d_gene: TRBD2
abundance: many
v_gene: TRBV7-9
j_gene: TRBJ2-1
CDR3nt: TGTGCCAGCAGCATCCACGGGGCTAGCGGGAGTCCGTTCTTC
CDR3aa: CASSIHGASGSPFF

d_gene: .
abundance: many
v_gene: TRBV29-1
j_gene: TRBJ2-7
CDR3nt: TGCAGCGTCACCGCCTTTATCGGCTACGAGCAGTACTTC
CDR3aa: CSVTAFIGYEQYF

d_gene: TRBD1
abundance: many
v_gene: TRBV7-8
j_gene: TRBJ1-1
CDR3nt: TGTGCCAGCAGCTCGGGGACAGCCCCAAGTTTAAGGAGAACTGAAGCTTTCTTT
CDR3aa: CASSSGTAPSLRRTEAFF

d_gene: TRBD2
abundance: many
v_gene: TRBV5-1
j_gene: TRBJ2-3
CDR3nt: TGCGCCAGCAGGGAGCGGGAGGTCTCAGATACGCAGTATTTT
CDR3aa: CASREREVSDTQYF

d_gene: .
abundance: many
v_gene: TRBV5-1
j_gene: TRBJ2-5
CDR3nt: TGCGCCAGCAGCTTCGGGGGCCAAGAGACCCAGTACTTC
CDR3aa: CASSFGGQETQYF

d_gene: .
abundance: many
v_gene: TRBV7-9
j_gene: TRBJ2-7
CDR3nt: TGTGCCAGCAGCTTAGGCGGTATAAACTACGAGCAGTACTTC
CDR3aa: CASSLGGINYEQYF

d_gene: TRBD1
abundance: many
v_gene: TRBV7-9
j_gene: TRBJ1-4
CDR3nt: TGTGCCAGCAGCTCCCCGGGACAGGGTGCCCTCAATGAAAAACTGTTTTTT
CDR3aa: CASSSPGQGALNEKLFF

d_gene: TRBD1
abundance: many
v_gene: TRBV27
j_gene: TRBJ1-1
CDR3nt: TGTGCCAGCAGACCCGGGACAGCGTCGTTTGAAGCTTTCTTT
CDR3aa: CASRPGTASFEAFF

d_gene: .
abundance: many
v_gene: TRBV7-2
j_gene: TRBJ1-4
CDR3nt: TGTGCCAGCAGCCAAACAGGGACGACTAATGAAAAACTGTTTTTT
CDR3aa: CASSQTGTTNEKLFF

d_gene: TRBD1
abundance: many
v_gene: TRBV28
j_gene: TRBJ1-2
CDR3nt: TGTGCCAGCAGTCGACAGGGGACCATCTATGGCTACACCTTC
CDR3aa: CASSRQGTIYGYTF

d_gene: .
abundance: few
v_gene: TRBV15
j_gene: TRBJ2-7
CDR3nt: TGTGCCACCAGCCTCAGGGACGAGCAGTACTTC
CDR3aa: CATSLRDEQYF

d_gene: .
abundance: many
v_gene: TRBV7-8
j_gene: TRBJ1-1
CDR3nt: TGTGCCAGCAGCCCCGGGGGGCGCACTGAAGCTTTCTTT
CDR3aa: CASSPGGRTEAFF

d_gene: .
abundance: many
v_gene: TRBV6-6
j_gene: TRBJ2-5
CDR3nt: TGTGCCAGCAGTCCACCCGCTAGTAGGGAGACCCAGTACTTC
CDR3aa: CASSPPASRETQYF

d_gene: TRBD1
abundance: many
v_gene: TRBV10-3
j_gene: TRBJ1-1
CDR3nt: TGTGCCATCAGTGATACCGGACAGGGCGACAAAGCTTTCTTT
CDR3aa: CAISDTGQGDKAFF

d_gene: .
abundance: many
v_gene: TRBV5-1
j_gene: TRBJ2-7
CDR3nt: TGCGCCAGCAGCTCCCTAGGAGGAGCGGCCTACGAGCAGTACTTC
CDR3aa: CASSSLGGAAYEQYF

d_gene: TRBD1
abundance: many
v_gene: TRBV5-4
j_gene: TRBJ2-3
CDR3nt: TGTGCCAGCAGCTTGGGGACAGGGGAATTCACAGATACGCAGTATTTT
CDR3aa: CASSLGTGEFTDTQYF

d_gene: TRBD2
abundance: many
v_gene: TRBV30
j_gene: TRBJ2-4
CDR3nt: TGTGCCTCCCAAGCGGGAGGCCTCAAAAACATTCAGTACTTC
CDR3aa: CASQAGGLKNIQYF